What follows are 5 T cell receptor beta chains derived from one specimen sequenced in a study of blood T cell repertoires in COVID-19. The table came from immunoSEQ multiplex PCR; TCRdb's copy has only in-frame clones and leaves some out. The sample carries roughly 170,000 clones, roughly 85% recorded once. Sequenced material: PBMCs or T cells enriched from blood (not recorded which). The receptors were sampled from a woman aged 50 to 60 who had recovered from COVID-19.

This clone has more than one count but fewer than ten. The gene calls are TRBV5-5 and TRBJ2-2; the match to TRBD1 covers 7 bases. V was pared by 0 bases and J by 6 bases, with 2 bases of the junction left unmatched. CDR1 and CDR2 from the germline V gene are SGHKS and YYEKEE (reference sequence). The CDR3 runs to 14 residues. The CDR3 nucleotides are TGTGCCAGCAGCTTGGGAACAGGGGCCGGGGAGCTGTTTTTT. Protein product: CASSLGTGAGELFF. Full variable domain (missing parts from reference TRBV5-5 and TRBJ2-2): DAGVTQSPTHLIKTRGQQVTLRCSPISGHKSVSWYQQVLGQGPQFIFQYYEKEERGRGNFPDRFSARQFPNYSSELNVNALLLGDSALYLCASSLGTGAGELFFGEGSRLTVL.

The chain couples TRBV30 to TRBJ1-3; tentatively, D is TRBD1 (6 bases). CDR1 is GTSNPN, CDR2 SVGIG, per germline (reference sequence). The CDR3 has 14 residues. V lost 8 bases, J lost 0 bases, and 14 bases lay in between. CDR3 residues: CAGGGLLSGNTIYF. DNA for the CDR3: TGTGCCGGGGGGGGCCTTCTCTCTGGAAACACCATATATTTT.

V gene TRBV12-3 or TRBV12-4 combines with J gene TRBJ2-2; D perhaps matches TRBD2 (5 bases). CDR3 length equals 13 residues. Trimming took 3 bases from V and 7 from J, leaving 9 bases between them. CDR3 residues: CASSFLEGGELFF. For the CDR3, the DNA is TGTGCCAGCAGTTTCCTAGAGGGCGGGGAGCTGTTTTTT.

The rearrangement joins TRBV19 to TRBJ2-1; 9 bases are shared with TRBD1. Germline lookup yields CDR1 LNHDA and CDR2 SQIVND (reference sequence). CDR3 length: 15 residues. Unmatched junction bases numbered 4, after V lost 3 bases and J lost 4 bases. In DNA form, the CDR3 reads TGTGCCAGTAGTATCAGGACAGGGGCTTACAATGAGCAGTTCTTC. Translating it yields CASSIRTGAYNEQFF.

The genes are TRBV18 and TRBJ2-7; a weak D match, TRBD2 (5 bases). This CDR3 is built from 13 residues. The germline CDR1 and CDR2 sequences are KGHSH and LQKENI. V gave up 3 bases and J gave up 5 bases, with 11 bases separating them. The CDR3 DNA follows: TGTGCCAGCTCACCCGGCAGGAGGCACGAGCAGTACGTC. Translated: CASSPGRRHEQYV.